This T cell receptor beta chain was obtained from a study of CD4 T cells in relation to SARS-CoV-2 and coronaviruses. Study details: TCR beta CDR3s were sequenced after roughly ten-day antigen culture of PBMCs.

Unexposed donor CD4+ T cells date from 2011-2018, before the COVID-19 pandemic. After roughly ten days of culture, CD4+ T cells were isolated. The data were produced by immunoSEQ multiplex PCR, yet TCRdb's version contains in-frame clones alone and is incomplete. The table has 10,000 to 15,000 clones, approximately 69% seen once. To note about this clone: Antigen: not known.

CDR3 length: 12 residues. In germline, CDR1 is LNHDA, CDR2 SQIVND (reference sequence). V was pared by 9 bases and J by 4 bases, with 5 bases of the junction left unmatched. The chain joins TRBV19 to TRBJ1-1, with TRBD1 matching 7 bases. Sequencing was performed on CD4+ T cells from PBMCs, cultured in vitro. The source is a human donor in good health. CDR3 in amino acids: CASRGQATEAFF. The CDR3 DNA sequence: TGTGCCAGCCGCGGACAGGCCACTGAAGCTTTCTTT.